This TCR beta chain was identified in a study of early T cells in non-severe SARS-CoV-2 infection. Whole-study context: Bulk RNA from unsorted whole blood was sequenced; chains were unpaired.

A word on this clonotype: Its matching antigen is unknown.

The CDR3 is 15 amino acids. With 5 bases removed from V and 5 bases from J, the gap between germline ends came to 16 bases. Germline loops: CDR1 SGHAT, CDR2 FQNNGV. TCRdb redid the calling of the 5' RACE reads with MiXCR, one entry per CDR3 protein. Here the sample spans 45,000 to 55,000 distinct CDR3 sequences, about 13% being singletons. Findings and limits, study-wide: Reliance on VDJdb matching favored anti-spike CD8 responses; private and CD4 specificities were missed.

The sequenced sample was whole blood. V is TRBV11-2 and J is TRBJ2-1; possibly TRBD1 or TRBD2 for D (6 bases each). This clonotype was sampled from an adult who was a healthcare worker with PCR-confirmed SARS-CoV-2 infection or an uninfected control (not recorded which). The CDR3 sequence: CASSLARGRNNEQFF. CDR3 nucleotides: TGTGCCAGCAGCCTCGCCCGGGGGCGAAACAATGAGCAGTTCTTC.